This T cell receptor (beta chain) derives from a study of regulatory T cells in long-lasting Graves disease. Study information: Graves' patients, diagnosed recently, had received antithyroid drugs under 3 months.

Arm-PCR with iRepertoire HTBI primers amplified the CDR3 regions for these TCR beta libraries. One entry per CDR3 protein, called by TCRdb with MiXCR from the multiplex PCR reads. The sample lists roughly 500,000 distinct CDR3 sequences, less than 15% occurring once. There are 17 residues in the CDR3. V lost 4 bases, J lost 4 bases, and 13 bases stayed unmatched. Notes on the study in general: There was favoring of TRBV28, TRBJ1-2 and TRBJ2-5 in persistent disease.

Ten or more counts support this clonotype. The antigen remains unidentified. Specified time point: newly diagnosed GD, antithyroid drugs for less than 3 months. Scientists built the TCR library using RNA that was extracted from PBMCs. The same sample was also studied in work on T cells in Graves' hyperthyroidism and ophthalmopathy.

The chain has TRBV12-3 or TRBV12-4 and TRBJ2-5, with TRBD2 identical over 9 bases. The source is a man younger than 40 with Graves disease. Source: peripheral blood mononuclear cells (PBMCs), taken at new diagnosis, from a patient treated with antithyroid drugs. CDR3 region: CASSSPFLAGRRETQYF. For the CDR3, the DNA is TGTGCCAGCAGTTCCCCCTTCCTAGCGGGACGGAGAGAGACCCAGTACTTC.